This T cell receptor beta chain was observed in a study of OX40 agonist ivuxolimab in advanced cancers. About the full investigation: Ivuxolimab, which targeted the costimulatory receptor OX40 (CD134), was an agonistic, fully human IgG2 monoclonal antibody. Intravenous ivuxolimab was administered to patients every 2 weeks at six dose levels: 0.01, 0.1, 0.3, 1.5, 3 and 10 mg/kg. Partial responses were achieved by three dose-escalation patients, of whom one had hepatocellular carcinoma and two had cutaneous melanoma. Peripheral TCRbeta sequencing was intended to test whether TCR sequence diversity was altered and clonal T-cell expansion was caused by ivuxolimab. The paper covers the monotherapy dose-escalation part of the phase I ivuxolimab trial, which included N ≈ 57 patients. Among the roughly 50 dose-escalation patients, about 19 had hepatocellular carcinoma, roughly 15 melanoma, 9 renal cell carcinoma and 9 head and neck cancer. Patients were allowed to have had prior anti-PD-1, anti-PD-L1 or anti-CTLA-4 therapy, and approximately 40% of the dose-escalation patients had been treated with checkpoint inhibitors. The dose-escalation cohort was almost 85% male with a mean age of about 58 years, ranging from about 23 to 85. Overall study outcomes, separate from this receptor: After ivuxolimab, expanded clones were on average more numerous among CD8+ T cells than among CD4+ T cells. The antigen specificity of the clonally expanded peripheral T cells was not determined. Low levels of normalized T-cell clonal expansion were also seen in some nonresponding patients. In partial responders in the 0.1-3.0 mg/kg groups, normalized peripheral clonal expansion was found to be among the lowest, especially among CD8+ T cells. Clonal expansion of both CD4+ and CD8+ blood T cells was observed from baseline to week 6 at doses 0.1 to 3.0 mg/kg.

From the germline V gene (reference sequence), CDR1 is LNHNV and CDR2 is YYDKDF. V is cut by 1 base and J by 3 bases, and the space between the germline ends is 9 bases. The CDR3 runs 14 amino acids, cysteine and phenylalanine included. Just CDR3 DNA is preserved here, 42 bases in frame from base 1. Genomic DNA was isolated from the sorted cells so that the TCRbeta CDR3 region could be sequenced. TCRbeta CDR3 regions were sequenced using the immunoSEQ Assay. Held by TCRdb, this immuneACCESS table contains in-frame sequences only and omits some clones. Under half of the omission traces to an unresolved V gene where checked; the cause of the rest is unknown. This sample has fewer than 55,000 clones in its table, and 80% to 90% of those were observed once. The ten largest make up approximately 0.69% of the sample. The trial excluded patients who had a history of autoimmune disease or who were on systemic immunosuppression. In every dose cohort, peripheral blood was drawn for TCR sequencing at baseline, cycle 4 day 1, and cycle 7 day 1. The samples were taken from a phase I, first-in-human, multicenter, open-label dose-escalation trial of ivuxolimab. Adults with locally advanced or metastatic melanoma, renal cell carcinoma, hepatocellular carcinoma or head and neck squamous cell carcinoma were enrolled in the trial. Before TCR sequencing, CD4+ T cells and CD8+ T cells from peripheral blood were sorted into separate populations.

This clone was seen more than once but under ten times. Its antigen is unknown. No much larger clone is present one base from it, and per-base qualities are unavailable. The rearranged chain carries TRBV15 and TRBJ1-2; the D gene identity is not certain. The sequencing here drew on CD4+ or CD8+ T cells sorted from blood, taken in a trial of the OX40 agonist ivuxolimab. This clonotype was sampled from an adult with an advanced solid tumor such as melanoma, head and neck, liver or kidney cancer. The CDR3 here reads CATSRAPDHYGYTF. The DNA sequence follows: TGTGCCACCAGCAGAGCACCTGACCACTATGGCTACACCTTC.